A single sample gave rise to the 8 T cell receptor beta chains below, sequenced in a study of spatial heterogeneity in lung cancer. TCRdb recomputed calls from the 5' RACE reads with MiXCR, one row per CDR3 protein. The table has about 18,000 distinct CDR3 sequences, 15% to 20% seen once; the top ten hold more than 12%. The time point denotes: sample taken at primary tumor resection. The sequenced material consisted of unsorted whole RNA from tumor, nontumor lung or frozen PBMC. The material was PBMCs, obtained at surgery. The origin of the receptors is a male donor with early-stage non-small cell lung cancer.

This clonotype was detected a few times. This chain joins TRBV11-2 and TRBJ2-6; 7 bases line up with TRBD1. Trimming at V came to 0 bases and at J to 2 bases, leaving 7 bases not matched to a gene. CDR3 length equals 18 residues. In germline, CDR1 is SGHAT, CDR2 FQNNGV. The CDR3 DNA sequence: TGTGCCAGCAGCTTAGACCCCTTAACAGGGGCTGGGGCCAACGTCCTGACTTTC. It specifies CASSLDPLTGAGANVLTF.

This clonotype was seen repeatedly, ten times or more. J is TRBJ1-4 and V is TRBV6-6, with 8 positions matching TRBD1. Germline assignment: CDR1 MNHNY and CDR2 SVGAGI (reference sequence). This CDR3 spans 14 amino acids. The V segment lost 6 bases and the J segment 5 bases; nucleotides outside the gene matches: 5. Here the CDR3 DNA reads TGTGCCAGCAGCAGACAGGGGAGGAATGAAAAACTGTTTTTT. Residues: CASSRQGRNEKLFF.

This clonotype was seen more than once but under ten times. The chain recombines TRBV29-1 with TRBJ1-1, with D uncertain. The length of the CDR3 is 11 residues. The germline V gene has CDR1 SQVTM and CDR2 ANQGSEA. Trimming stripped 1 base from V and 3 bases from J, with 3 bases between. This CDR3 reads CSVEGDTEAFF. CDR3 sequence (DNA): TGCAGCGTTGAAGGGGACACTGAAGCTTTCTTT.

In this sample, this clonotype turned up once. This may arise from a read error, as a much more abundant clone is one base away. This chain joins TRBV7-9 and TRBJ1-3; no firm D call. Germline V lookup: CDR1 SEHNR, CDR2 FQNEAQ (reference sequence). This CDR3 is built from 13 residues. The CDR3 sequence: CVSSLESGNTIYF. The CDR3 bases are TGTGTCAGCAGCTTAGAGAGCGGAAACACCATATATTTT. The entire variable domain, with the rest obtained from reference TRBV7-9 and TRBJ1-3, is as follows: DTGVSQNPRHKITKRGQNVTFRCDPISEHNRLYWYRQTLGQGPEFLTYFQNEAQLEKSRLLSDRFSAERPKGSFSTLEIQRTEQGDSAMYLCVSSLESGNTIYFGEGSWLTVV.

The chain carries TRBV10-2 and TRBJ2-7, with a weak D call TRBD2 (6 bases). The CDR3 is 13 residues long. Germline-derived CDR1 and CDR2 are WSHSY and SAAADI. V dropped 7 bases and J dropped 7 bases, with 17 bases sitting between them. The CDR3 sequence is CASTTRERFEQYF. The CDR3 nucleotides read TGCGCCAGCACTACCCGGGAGAGATTTGAGCAGTACTTC.

This clonotype was detected only a few times. The chain combines TRBV20-1 with TRBJ2-3; perhaps TRBD1 as D (6 bases). This CDR3 is 13 amino acids long. V dropped 8 bases and J dropped 3 bases, with 15 bases sitting between them. Germline-derived CDR1 and CDR2 are DFQATT and SNEGSKA (reference sequence). The chain's CDR3 is CSQIQGFTDTQYF. The CDR3 nucleotides read TGCAGTCAGATACAGGGTTTTACAGATACGCAGTATTTT.

This clonotype occurred once. The chain combines TRBV12-5 with TRBJ2-4; D unresolved. V was pared by 5 bases and J by 6 bases, with 8 bases between. The CDR3 extends over 12 amino acids. Germline V gene sequence: CDR1 LGHNT, CDR2 FRNRAP. CDR3 DNA sequence: TGTGCTAGTGGTCTATTTGCAAACATTCAGTACTTC. It specifies CASGLFANIQYF.

This clonotype has ten or more counts. This chain links TRBV6-2 or TRBV6-3 with TRBJ2-2; tentative D call: TRBD1 (5 bases). V was clipped by 7 bases and J by 5 bases, with 11 bases between them. Germline-derived CDR1 and CDR2 are MNHEY and SVGEGT. The CDR3 runs to 13 residues. The CDR3 loop is CASTQGFTGELFF. CDR3 in DNA: TGTGCCAGCACTCAGGGATTTACCGGGGAGCTGTTTTTT.